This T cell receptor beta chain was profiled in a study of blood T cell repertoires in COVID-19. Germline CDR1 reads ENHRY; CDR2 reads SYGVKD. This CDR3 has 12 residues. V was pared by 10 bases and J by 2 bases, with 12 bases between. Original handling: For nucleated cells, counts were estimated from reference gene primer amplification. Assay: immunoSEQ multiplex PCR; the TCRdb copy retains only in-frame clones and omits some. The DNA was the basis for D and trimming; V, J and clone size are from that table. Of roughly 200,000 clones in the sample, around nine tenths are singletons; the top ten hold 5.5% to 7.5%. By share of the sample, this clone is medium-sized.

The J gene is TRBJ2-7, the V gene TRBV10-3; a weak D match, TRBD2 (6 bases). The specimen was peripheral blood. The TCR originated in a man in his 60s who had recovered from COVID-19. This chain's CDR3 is CATGGLTYEQYF. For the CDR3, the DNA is TGTGCCACCGGAGGGTTGACCTACGAGCAGTACTTC.